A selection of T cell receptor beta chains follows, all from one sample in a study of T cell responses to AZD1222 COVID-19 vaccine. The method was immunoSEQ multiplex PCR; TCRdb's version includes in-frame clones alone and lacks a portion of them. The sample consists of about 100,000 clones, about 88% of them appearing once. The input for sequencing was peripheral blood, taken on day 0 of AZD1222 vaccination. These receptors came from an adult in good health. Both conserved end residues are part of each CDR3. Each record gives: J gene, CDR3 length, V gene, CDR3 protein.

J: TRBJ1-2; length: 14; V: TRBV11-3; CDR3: CASSFGSPTDGYTF
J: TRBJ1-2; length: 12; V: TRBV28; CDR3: CASSPQRYGYTF
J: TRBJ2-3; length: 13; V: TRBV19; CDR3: CAIYTRSTDTQYF
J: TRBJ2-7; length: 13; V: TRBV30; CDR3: CAWRKGAGVEQYF
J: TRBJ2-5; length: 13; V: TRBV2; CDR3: CASSEIQGETQYF
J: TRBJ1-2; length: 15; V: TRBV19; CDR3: CASSIKAGQNYGYTF
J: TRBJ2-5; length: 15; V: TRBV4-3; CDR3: CASSPGTSGQETQYF
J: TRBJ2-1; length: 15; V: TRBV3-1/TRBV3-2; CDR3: CASRTGLAGYNEQFF
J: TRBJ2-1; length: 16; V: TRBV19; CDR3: CASSSLSHSTYNEQFF
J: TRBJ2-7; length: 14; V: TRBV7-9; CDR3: CASSPGQWNYEQYF
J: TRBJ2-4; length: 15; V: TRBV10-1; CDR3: CASSESRTGRNIQYF
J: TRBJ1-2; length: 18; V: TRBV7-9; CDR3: CASSPKPMDRLTNYGYTF
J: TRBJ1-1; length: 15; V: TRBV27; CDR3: CASSLWGTLNTEAFF
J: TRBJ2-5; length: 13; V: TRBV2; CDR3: CASATRGGETQYF
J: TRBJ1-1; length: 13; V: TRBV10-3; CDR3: CAISPTGETEAFF
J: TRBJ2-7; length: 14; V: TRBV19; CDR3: CASSPGTSSYEQYF
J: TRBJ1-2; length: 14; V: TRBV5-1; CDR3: CASSLFWLNYGYTF
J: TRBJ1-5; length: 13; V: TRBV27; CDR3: CASRRDRGQPQHF
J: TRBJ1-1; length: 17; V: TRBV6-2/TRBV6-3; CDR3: CASSYSIRRGQATEAFF
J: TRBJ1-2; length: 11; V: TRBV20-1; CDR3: CSARETEQYTF
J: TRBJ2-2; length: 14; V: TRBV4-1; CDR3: CASSYGEGTGELFF
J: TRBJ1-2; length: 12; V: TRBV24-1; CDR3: CATSNTRNGYTF
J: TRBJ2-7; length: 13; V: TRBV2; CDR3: CASSSGPSYEQYF
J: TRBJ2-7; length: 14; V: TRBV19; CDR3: CASQSGRAPYEQYF
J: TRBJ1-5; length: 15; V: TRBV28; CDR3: CASSFDTEPNQPQHF
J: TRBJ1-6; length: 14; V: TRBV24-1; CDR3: CATSDIIPNSPLHF
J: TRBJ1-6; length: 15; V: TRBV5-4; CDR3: CASSLRGFYNSPLHF
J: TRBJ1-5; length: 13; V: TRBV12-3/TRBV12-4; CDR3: CASSLTLDQPQHF
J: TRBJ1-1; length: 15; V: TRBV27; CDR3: CASSSRQGIPPEAFF
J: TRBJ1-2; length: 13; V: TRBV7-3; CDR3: CASSLTGDYGYTF
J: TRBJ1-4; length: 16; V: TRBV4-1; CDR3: CASSQRLGQGGGKLFF
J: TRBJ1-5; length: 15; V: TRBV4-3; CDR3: CASSRGSGSNQPQHF
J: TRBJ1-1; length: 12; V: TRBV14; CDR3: CASSQTVAGPLF
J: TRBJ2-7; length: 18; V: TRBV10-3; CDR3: CAISRGHAGTGIDYEQYF
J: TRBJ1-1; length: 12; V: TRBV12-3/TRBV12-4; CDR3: CASSFWNTEAFF
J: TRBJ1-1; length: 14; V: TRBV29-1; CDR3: CSAPLGQGVTEAFF
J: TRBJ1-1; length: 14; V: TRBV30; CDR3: CACRWTGQNTEAFF
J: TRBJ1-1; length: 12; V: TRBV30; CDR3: CAWSQGNTEAFF
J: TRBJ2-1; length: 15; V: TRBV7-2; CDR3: CASSSSGGPLGEQFF
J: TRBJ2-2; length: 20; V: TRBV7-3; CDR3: CRGRLPRLACFTTNTGELFF
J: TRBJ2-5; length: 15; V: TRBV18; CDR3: CASSPGADYQETQYF
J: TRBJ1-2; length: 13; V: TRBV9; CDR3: CASSGTDSYGYTF
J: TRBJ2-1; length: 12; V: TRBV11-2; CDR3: CASSGPADEQFF
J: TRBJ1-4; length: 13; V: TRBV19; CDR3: CASTRVAGEKLFF
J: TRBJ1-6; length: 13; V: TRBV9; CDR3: CATAEGVHSPLHF
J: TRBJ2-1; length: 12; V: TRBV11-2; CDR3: CASSWPPGEQFF
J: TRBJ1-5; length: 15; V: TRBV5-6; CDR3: CASSLNRGGNQPQHF
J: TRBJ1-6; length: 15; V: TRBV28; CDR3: CASSFGGSYNSPLHF